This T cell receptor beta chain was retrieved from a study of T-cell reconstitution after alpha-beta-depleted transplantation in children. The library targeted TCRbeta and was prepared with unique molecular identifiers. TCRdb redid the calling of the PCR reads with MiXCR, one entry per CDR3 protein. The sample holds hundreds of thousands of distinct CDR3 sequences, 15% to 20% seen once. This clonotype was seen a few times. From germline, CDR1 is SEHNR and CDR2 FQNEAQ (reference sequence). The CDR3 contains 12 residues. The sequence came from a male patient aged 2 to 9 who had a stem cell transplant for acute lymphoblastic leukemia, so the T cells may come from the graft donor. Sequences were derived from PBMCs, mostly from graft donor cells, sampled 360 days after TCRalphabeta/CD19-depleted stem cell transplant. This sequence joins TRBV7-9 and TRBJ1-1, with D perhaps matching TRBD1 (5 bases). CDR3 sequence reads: CALAGVNTEAFF. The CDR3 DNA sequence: TGTGCTCTCGCGGGGGTGAACACTGAAGCTTTCTTT. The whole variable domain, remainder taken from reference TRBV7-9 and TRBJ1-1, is DTGVSQNPRHKITKRGQNVTFRCDPISEHNRLYWYRQTLGQGPEFLTYFQNEAQLEKSRLLSDRFSAERPKGSFSTLEIQRTEQGDSAMYLCALAGVNTEAFFGQGTRLTVV.